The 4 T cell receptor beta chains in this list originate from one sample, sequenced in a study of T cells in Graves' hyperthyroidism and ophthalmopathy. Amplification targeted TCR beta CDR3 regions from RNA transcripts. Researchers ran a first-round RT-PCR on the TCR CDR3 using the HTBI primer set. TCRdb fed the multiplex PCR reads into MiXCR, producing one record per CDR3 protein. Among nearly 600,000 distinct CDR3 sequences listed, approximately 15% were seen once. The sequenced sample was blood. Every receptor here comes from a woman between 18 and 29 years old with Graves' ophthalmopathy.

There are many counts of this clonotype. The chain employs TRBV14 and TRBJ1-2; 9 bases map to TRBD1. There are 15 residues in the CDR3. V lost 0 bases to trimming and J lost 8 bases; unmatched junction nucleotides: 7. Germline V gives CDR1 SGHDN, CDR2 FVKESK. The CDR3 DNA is TGTGCCAGCAGCCAAGAATGGGGACAGGGTGGCGGCTACACCTTC. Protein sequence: CASSQEWGQGGGYTF.

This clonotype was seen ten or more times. CDR3 coding DNA: TGTGCCAGCAGTCGGCAGGGGGAGGACACCGGGGAGCTGTTTTTT. Translation: CASSRQGEDTGELFF. V is TRBV2 and J is TRBJ2-2, with D possibly TRBD1 on 7 matching bases. Between the trimmed V and J ends, which lost 5 bases and 3 bases, there was a span of 13 bases. Germline CDR1 reads SNHLY; CDR2 reads FYNNEI. There are 15 residues in the CDR3.

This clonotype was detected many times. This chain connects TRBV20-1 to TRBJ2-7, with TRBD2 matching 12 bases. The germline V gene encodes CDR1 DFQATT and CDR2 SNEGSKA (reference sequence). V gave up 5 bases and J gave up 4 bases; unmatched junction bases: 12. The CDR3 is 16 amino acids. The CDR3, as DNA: TGCAGTGCTCCTACCACCTCGACTAGCGGGAGATACGAGCAGTACTTC. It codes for CSAPTTSTSGRYEQYF.

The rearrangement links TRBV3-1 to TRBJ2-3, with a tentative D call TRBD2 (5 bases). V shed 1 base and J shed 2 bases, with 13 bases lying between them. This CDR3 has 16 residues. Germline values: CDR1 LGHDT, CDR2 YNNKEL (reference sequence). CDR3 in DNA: TGTGCCAGCAGCCAAGGGTCCCTAGCTCCCACAGATACGCAGTATTTT. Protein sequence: CASSQGSLAPTDTQYF.